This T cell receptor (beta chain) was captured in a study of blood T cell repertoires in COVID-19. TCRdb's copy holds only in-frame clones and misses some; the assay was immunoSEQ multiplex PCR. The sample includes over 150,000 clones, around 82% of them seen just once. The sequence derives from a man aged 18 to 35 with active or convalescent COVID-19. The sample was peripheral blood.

CDR3 sequence reads: CASSPGIRQGGSYEQYF. Written as DNA, the CDR3 is TGTGCCAGCAGTCCCGGTATTCGACAGGGGGGCTCCTACGAGCAGTACTTC. The gene calls are TRBV27 and TRBJ2-7, with 9 bases matching TRBD1. The CDR3 sequence is 17 residues long. Germline V lookup: CDR1 MNHEY, CDR2 SMNVEV (reference sequence). J lost 0 bases, V lost 5 bases, and 11 bases had no gene match.